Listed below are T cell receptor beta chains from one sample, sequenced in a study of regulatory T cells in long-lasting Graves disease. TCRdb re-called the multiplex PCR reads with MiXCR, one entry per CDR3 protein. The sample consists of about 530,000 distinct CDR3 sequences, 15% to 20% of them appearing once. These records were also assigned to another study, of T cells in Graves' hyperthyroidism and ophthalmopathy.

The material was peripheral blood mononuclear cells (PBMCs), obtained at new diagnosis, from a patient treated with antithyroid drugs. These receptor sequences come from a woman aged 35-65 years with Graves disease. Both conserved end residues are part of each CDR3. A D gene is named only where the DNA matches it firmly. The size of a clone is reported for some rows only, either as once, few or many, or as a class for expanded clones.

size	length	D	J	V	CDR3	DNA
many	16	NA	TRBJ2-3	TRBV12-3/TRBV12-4	CASSLGPARYADTQYF	TGTGCCAGCAGTTTGGGCCCAGCCAGGTATGCAGATACGCAGTATTTT
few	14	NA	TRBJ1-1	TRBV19	CASSKKKVVAEAFF	TGTGCCAGTAGTAAAAAGAAAGTCGTAGCTGAAGCTTTCTTT
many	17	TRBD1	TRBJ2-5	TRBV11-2	CASSLNRGVGYQETQYF	TGTGCCAGCAGCTTGAACAGGGGAGTTGGTTACCAAGAGACCCAGTACTTC
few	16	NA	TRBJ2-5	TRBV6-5	CASSYAIPTSQETQYF	TGTGCCAGCAGTTACGCGATCCCGACTAGCCAAGAGACCCAGTACTTC
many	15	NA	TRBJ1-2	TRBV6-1	CASSPGAGQGYGYTF	TGTGCCAGCAGCCCGGGGGCTGGGCAAGGCTATGGCTACACCTTC
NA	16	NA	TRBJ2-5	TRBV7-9	CASSLPGPSRLGAQYF	TGTGCCAGCAGTCTTCCCGGTCCATCTCGATTAGGGGCCCAGTACTTC
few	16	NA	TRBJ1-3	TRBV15	CATSRDRGDSGNTIYF	TGTGCCACCAGCAGAGATCGGGGTGACTCTGGAAACACCATATATTTT
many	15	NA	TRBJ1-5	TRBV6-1	CASSAQGYSNQPQHF	TGTGCCAGCAGTGCACAGGGTTATAGCAATCAGCCCCAGCATTTT
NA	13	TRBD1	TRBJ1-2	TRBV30	CAWSLGQGDGYTF	TGTGCCTGGAGCCTGGGACAGGGAGATGGCTACACCTTC
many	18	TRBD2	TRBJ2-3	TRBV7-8	CASSKTSGGSLLPDTQYF	TGTGCCAGCAGCAAAACTAGCGGGGGCTCCTTATTGCCAGATACGCAGTATTTT
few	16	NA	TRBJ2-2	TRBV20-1	CSARDGRQPNTGELFF	TGCAGTGCTAGAGATGGGAGACAGCCGAACACCGGGGAGCTGTTTTTT
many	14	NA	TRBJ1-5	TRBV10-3	CAISGRQENQPQHF	TGTGCCATCAGTGGTCGGCAGGAAAATCAGCCCCAGCATTTT
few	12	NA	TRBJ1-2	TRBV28	CASSFNHGAYTF	TGTGCCAGCAGTTTCAATCACGGGGCCTACACCTTC
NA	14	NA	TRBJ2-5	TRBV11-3	CASTKPGVRETQYF	TGTGCCAGCACCAAACCAGGGGTTCGAGAGACCCAGTACTTC
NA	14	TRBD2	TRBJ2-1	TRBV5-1	CASSPVAGVDEQFF	TGCGCCAGCAGCCCAGTAGCGGGGGTCGATGAGCAGTTCTTC
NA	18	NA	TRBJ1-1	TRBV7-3	CASSFGPMGRTENTEAFF	TGTGCCAGCAGCTTCGGCCCGATGGGTAGGACAGAGAACACTGAAGCTTTCTTT
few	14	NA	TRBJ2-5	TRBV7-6	CASSTGGLAETQYF	TGTGCCAGCAGCACCGGCGGGCTAGCTGAGACCCAGTACTTC
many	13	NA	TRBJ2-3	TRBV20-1	CSARDTGTDTQYF	TGCAGTGCGCGGGACACCGGCACAGATACGCAGTATTTT
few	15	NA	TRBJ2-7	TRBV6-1	CASSDPQILTYEQYF	TGTGCCAGCAGTGATCCCCAGATCTTAACCTACGAGCAGTACTTC
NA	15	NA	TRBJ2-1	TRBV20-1	CSANNGASLDNEQFF	TGCAGTGCCAACAATGGGGCTAGCTTAGACAATGAGCAGTTCTTC
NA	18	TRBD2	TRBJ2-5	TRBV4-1	CASSARTSGGLGEETQYF	TGCGCCAGCAGCGCCCGGACTAGCGGGGGCCTGGGGGAAGAGACCCAGTACTTC
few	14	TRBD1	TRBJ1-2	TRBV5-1	CASSLKATGEGYTF	TGCGCCAGCAGCTTGAAAGCGACAGGGGAAGGCTACACCTTC
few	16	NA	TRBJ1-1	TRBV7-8	CASSLAVGGANTEAFF	TGTGCCAGCAGCTTAGCGGTCGGGGGGGCAAACACTGAAGCTTTCTTT
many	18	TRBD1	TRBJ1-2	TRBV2	CASSDHLAPGTGSYGYTF	TGTGCCAGCAGTGACCACCTAGCCCCCGGGACAGGGAGCTATGGCTACACCTTC
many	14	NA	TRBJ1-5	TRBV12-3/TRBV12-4	CASSTGGGRQPQHF	TGTGCCAGCAGCACAGGAGGGGGAAGACAGCCCCAGCATTTT
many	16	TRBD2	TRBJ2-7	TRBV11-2	CASSARPGGSSYEQYF	TGTGCCAGCAGCGCCCGACCGGGGGGGAGCTCCTACGAGCAGTACTTC
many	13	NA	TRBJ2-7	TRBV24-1	CATSEGSSYEQYF	TGTGCCACCTCGGAGGGATCCTCCTATGAGCAGTACTTC
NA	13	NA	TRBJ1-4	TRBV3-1	CASSQSRGGKLFF	TGTGCCAGCAGCCAATCTAGGGGGGGAAAACTGTTTTTT